This TCR beta chain was observed in a study of T cell responses to AZD1222 COVID-19 vaccine. The data were produced by immunoSEQ multiplex PCR, yet TCRdb's version contains in-frame clones alone and is incomplete. The sample holds roughly 100,000 clones, 88% seen once. The CDR3 totals 13 residues. Germline CDR1 is SQVTM and CDR2 is ANQGSEA. Losses at the gene ends were 6 bases for V and 7 bases for J; bases not matched to a gene: 8. This chain joins TRBV29-1 and TRBJ1-4; 7 bases are shared with TRBD1. The source was peripheral blood, collected on day 0 of AZD1222 vaccination. This TCR came from an adult in good health. The CDR3 DNA is TGCAGCGTAGGACGACAGGGCGGTGAAAAACTGTTTTTT. It is translated as CSVGRQGGEKLFF.